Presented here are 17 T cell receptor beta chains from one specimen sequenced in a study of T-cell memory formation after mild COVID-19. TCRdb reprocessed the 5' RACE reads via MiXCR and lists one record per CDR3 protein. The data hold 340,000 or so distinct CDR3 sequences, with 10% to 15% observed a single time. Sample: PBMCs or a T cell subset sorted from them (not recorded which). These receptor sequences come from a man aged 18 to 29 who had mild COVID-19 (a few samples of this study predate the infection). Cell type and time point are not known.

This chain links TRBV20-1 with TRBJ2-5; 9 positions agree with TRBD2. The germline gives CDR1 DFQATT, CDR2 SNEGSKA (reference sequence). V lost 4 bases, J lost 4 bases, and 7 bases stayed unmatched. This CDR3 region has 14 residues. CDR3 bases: TGCAGTGCTAACCTAGCGGGGCGAGGAGAGACCCAGTACTTC. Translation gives CSANLAGRGETQYF.

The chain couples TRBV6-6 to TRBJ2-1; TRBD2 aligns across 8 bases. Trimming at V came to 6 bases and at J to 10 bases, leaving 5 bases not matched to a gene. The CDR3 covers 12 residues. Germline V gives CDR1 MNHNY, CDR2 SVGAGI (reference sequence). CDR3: CASSRGLAEQFF. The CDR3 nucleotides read TGTGCCAGCAGCCGAGGACTAGCCGAGCAGTTCTTC.

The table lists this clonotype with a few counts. CDR3 sequence (DNA): TGTGCCAGCAGCGGCAGCGGGGGGTTCCTCTCCTACAATGAGCAGTTCTTC. It is translated as CASSGSGGFLSYNEQFF. The V and J genes are TRBV11-2 and TRBJ2-1; 9 bases align to TRBD2. This CDR3 is built from 17 residues. Germline CDR1 and CDR2: SGHAT and FQNNGV. The junction had 8 bases not matched to a gene; V was cut back by 5 bases and J by 0 bases.

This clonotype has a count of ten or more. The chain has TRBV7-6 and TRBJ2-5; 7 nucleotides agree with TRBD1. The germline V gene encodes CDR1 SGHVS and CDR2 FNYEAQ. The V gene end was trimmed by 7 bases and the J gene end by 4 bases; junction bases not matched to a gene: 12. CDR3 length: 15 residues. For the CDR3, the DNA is TGTGCCAGCACCTTTGGGCAGGGGGTCCGAGAGACCCAGTACTTC. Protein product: CASTFGQGVRETQYF.

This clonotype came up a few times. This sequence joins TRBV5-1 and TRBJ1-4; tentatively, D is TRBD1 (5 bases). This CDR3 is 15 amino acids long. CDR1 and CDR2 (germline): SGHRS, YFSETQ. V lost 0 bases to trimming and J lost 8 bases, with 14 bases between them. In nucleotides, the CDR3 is TGCGCCAGCAGCTTGGAGGTCGGGGCAGGGGAAAAACTGTTTTTT. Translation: CASSLEVGAGEKLFF.

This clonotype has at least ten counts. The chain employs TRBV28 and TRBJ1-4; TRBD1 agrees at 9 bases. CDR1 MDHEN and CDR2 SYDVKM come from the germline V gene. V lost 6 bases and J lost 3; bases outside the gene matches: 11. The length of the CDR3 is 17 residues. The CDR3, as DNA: TGTGCCAGCAGCCATAAACAGGGGGCACGGGCTAATGAAAAACTGTTTTTT. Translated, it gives CASSHKQGARANEKLFF.

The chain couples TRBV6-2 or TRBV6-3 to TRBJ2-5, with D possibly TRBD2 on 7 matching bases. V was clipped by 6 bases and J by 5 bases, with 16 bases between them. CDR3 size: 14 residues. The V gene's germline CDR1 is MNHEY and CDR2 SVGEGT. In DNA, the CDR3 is TGTGCCAGCAGCGACGGGCGGGGGCCGGAGACCCAGTACTTC. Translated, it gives CASSDGRGPETQYF.

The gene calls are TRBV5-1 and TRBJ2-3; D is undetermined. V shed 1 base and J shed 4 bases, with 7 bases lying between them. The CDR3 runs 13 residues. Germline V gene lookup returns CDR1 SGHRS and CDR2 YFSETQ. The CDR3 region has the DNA TGCGCCAGCAGCTTGATCCCGTCAGATACGCAGTATTTT. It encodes CASSLIPSDTQYF. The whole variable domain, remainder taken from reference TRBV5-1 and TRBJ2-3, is KAGVTQTPRYLIKTRGQQVTLSCSPISGHRSVSWYQQTPGQGLQFLFEYFSETQRNKGNFPGRFSGRQFSNSRSEMNVSTLELGDSALYLCASSLIPSDTQYFGPGTRLTVL.

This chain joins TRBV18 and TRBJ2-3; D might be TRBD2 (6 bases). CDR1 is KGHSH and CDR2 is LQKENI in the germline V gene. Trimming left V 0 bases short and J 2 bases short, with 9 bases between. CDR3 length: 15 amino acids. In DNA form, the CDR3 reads TGTGCCAGCTCACCACCCGGGACTCTCACAGATACGCAGTATTTT. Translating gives CASSPPGTLTDTQYF.

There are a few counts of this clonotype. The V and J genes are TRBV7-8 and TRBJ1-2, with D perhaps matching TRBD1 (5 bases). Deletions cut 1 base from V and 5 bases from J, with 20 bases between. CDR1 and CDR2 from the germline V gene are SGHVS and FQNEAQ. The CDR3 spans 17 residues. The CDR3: CASSLEDPGQGKYGYTF. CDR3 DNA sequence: TGTGCCAGCAGCTTAGAAGATCCTGGGCAGGGAAAATATGGCTACACCTTC.

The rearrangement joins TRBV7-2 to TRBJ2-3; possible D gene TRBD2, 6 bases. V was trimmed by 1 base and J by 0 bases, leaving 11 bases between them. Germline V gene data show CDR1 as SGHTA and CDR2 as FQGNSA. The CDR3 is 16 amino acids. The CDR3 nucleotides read TGTGCCAGCAGCTTAGGAGGGCGGGGTAGCACAGATACGCAGTATTTT. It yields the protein CASSLGGRGSTDTQYF.

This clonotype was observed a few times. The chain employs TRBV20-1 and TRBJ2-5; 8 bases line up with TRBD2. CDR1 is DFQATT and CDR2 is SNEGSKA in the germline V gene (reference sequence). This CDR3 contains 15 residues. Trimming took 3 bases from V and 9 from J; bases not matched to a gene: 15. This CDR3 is CSASVSGEMWESQYF. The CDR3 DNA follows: TGCAGTGCTAGCGTTAGCGGGGAAATGTGGGAGTCCCAGTACTTC.

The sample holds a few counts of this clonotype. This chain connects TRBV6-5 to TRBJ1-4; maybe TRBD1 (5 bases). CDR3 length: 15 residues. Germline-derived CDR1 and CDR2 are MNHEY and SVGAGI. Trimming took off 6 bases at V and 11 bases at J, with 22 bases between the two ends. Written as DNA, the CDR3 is TGTGCCAGCAGCGATACGGGACGGAGCCGTCTCAAACTGTTTTTT. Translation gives CASSDTGRSRLKLFF.

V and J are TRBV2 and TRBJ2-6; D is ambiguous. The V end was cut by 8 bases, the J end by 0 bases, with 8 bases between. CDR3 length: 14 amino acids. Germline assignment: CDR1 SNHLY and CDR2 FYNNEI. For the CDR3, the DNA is TGTGCCAGCGTGGGCCTCTCTGGGGCCAACGTCCTGACTTTC. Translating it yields CASVGLSGANVLTF.

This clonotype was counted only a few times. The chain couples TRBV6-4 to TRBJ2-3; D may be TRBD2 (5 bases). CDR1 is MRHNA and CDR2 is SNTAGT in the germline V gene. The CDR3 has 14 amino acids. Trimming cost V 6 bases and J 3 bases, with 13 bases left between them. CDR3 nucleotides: TGTGCCAGCAGCGCCGGGATGTCGACAGATACGCAGTATTTT. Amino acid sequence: CASSAGMSTDTQYF.

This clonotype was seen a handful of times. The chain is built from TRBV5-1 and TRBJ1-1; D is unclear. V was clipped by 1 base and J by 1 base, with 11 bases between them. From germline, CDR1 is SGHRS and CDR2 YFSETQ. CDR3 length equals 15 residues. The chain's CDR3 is CASSLLPNTNTEAFF. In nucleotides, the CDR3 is TGCGCCAGCAGCTTGCTTCCAAACACGAACACTGAAGCTTTCTTT.

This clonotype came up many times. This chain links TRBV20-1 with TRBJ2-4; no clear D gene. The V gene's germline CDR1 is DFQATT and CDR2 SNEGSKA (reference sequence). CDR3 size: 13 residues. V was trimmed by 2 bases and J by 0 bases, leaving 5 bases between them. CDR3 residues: CSARLIAKNIQYF. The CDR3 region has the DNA TGCAGTGCTAGACTGATAGCCAAAAACATTCAGTACTTC.